This TCR beta chain was identified during a study of PD-1 blockade in mismatch repair-deficient tumors. Per the germline V gene, CDR1 is LGHNA and CDR2 is YSLEER. The CDR3 consists of 18 residues. The J segment lost 6 bases and the V segment lost 0 bases, leaving 13 bases of the junction unmatched. TCRdb's copy holds only in-frame clones and misses some; the assay was immunoSEQ multiplex PCR. This sample carries about 120,000 clones, 85% to 90% of them seen once, and the ten largest clones take roughly 13%. The rearrangement links TRBV4-3 to TRBJ2-3; 9 bases agree with TRBD1. The receptor's source is an adult with mismatch repair-deficient cancer. This material consisted of peripheral blood, taken 44 weeks after starting pembrolizumab. This chain's CDR3 is CASSQDLPGQGFEDTQYF. In nucleotides, the CDR3 is TGCGCCAGCAGCCAAGATCTCCCGGGACAGGGTTTCGAGGATACGCAGTATTTT.